What follows are 30 T cell receptor beta chains derived from one specimen sequenced in a study of cytomegalovirus exposure and HLA in healthy donors. Both 60 Vbeta primers and 13 Jbeta primers went into the PCR. Clones were sequenced by immunoSEQ multiplex PCR, and TCRdb holds only the in-frame ones, with some missing. The sample includes about 190,000 clones, approximately 86% of them seen just once. The sequenced material came from PBMCs. The source of these receptors is a boy aged 2 to 10 in good health and CMV-seronegative.

The J gene is TRBJ1-1, the V gene TRBV27; 7 bases are shared with TRBD1. The CDR3 runs 15 residues. J gave up 5 bases and V 5 bases, and 11 bases lay outside the gene matches. Germline CDR1 is MNHEY and CDR2 is SMNVEV (reference sequence). The CDR3 DNA reads TGTGCCAGCAGTCCGTACAGGGGTATCTTGACTGAAGCTTTCTTT. Protein sequence: CASSPYRGILTEAFF.

The rearrangement uses TRBV27 and TRBJ2-7; 10 bases are shared with TRBD1. The CDR3 has 16 amino acids. Germline assignment: CDR1 MNHEY and CDR2 SMNVEV (reference sequence). Unmatched junction bases numbered 9, after V lost 4 bases and J lost 3 bases. CDR3: CASSSGTGAAFYEQYF. CDR3 nucleotides: TGTGCCAGCAGTTCCGGGACAGGGGCCGCCTTCTACGAGCAGTACTTC.

The rearrangement uses TRBV5-8 and TRBJ2-3; possible D gene TRBD2, 6 bases. Germline values: CDR1 SGHTS, CDR2 YDEGEE. Trimming took 3 bases from V and 5 from J, leaving 19 bases between them. This CDR3 is built from 16 residues. CDR3 bases: TGTGCCAGCAGCTCCGGGACTTCTCTCTGGGGAGATACGCAGTATTTT. Its translation: CASSSGTSLWGDTQYF.

The rearrangement joins TRBV7-3 to TRBJ2-2, with 8 bases aligning to TRBD2. V was clipped by 3 bases and J by 7 bases; unmatched bases: 7. The CDR3 has 15 amino acids. Germline assignment: CDR1 SGHTA and CDR2 FQGTGA. The CDR3 sequence: CASSLGAGVVGELFF. CDR3 sequence (DNA): TGTGCCAGCAGCTTGGGAGCGGGGGTCGTCGGGGAGCTGTTTTTT.

J is TRBJ2-7 and V is TRBV7-8; tentative D call: TRBD2 (6 bases). The germline V gene encodes CDR1 SGHVS and CDR2 FQNEAQ. This CDR3 has 18 amino acids. V was cut by 4 bases and J by 0 bases, with 22 bases left in between. CDR3 residues: CASSSEPGTYRRSYEQYF. CDR3 nucleotides: TGTGCCAGCAGCTCCGAACCTGGGACTTACCGCCGCTCCTACGAGCAGTACTTC.

V gene TRBV18 combines with J gene TRBJ2-2, with D unresolved. Trimming shortened V by 3 bases and J by 4 bases, and 9 bases separated the two germline ends. The germline V gene has CDR1 KGHSH and CDR2 LQKENI. This CDR3 is 14 amino acids long. The CDR3 loop reads CASSPERSTGELFF. CDR3 sequence (DNA): TGTGCCAGCTCACCTGAGAGGTCCACCGGGGAGCTGTTTTTT.

V gene TRBV5-1 combines with J gene TRBJ1-2; D gene ambiguous. This CDR3 is 16 amino acids long. The germline V gene has CDR1 SGHRS and CDR2 YFSETQ. The V gene lost 3 bases and the J gene lost 4 bases, with 19 bases spanning the gap. CDR3 in DNA: TGCGCCAGCAGCTCCCCCCTAGTTGGGAGCTCCTATGGCTACACCTTC. It encodes CASSSPLVGSSYGYTF.

The rearrangement uses TRBV11-2 and TRBJ2-7, with a weak D call TRBD2 (6 bases). The V gene's germline CDR1 is SGHAT and CDR2 FQNNGV. V was trimmed by 6 bases and J by 5 bases, leaving 17 bases between them. The CDR3 covers 14 residues. The CDR3, as DNA: TGTGCCAGCAGACCGACTCCGGGGGTAAACGAGCAGTACTTC. Residues: CASRPTPGVNEQYF.

V and J are TRBV6-6 and TRBJ1-1; D is unresolved. Germline V gene lookup returns CDR1 MNHNY and CDR2 SVGAGI (reference sequence). The germline V and J ends were trimmed by 6 bases and 2 bases, with 13 bases remaining between them. The CDR3 spans 14 residues. Here the CDR3 DNA reads TGTGCCAGCAGGCCCGTCGCAGTAAACACTGAAGCTTTCTTT. Protein: CASRPVAVNTEAFF.

This chain joins TRBV10-3 and TRBJ1-1; TRBD1 is a possible D gene (5 bases). The germline CDR1 and CDR2 sequences are ENHRY and SYGVKD. V lost 8 bases and J lost 3, with 10 bases in between. This CDR3 is 12 amino acids long. Written as DNA, the CDR3 is TGTGCCATCCAGGGAGGAGACACTGAAGCTTTCTTT. Translating gives CAIQGGDTEAFF.

V is TRBV5-1 and J is TRBJ1-1; D not resolved. The germline V and J ends were trimmed by 4 bases and 2 bases, with 9 bases remaining between them. The germline CDR1 and CDR2 sequences are SGHRS and YFSETQ. CDR3 size: 13 residues. CDR3 nucleotide sequence: TGCGCCAGCAGCGTAAGCGCTAACACTGAAGCTTTCTTT. This sequence encodes CASSVSANTEAFF.

This chain uses TRBV12-2 with TRBJ2-3; the table's D gene call, TRBD2, was not cross checked with the DNA. TRBV12-2 is a documented pseudogene. The length of the CDR3 is 16 residues. DNA for the CDR3: TGTGCAAGTCGCTTGCACCGGGGGGGCAGTACAGATACGCAGTATTTT. Translated: CASRLHRGGSTDTQYF.

The chain combines TRBV5-1 with TRBJ2-7, with D unresolved. Trimming cost V 2 bases and J 5 bases, with 17 bases left between them. The CDR3 sequence is 15 residues long. Looked up from germline, CDR1 is SGHRS and CDR2 is YFSETQ. The CDR3 coding sequence is TGCGCCAGCAGCTTTTTGGCAGGCTTTTCCAACGAGCAGTACTTC. Translation gives CASSFLAGFSNEQYF.

J is TRBJ2-3 and V is TRBV6-5, with D perhaps matching TRBD1 (5 bases). This CDR3 has 14 amino acids. The V and J ends lost 6 bases and 3 bases respectively, with 13 bases between them. Germline V gives CDR1 MNHEY, CDR2 SVGAGI. CDR3 nucleotide sequence: TGTGCCAGCAGGGCCAGGGTGGGGACAGATACGCAGTATTTT. This gives the protein CASRARVGTDTQYF.

The chain carries TRBV7-2 and TRBJ1-2; a possible D gene is TRBD1 (6 bases). Germline V gene sequence: CDR1 SGHTA, CDR2 FQGNSA. Trimming took off 0 bases at V and 8 bases at J, with 16 bases between the two ends. CDR3 length equals 15 residues. CDR3 coding DNA: TGTGCCAGCAGCTTAGCGTGGACAGCGCCAGAGGGCTACACCTTC. Translating gives CASSLAWTAPEGYTF.

V usage is TRBV30 and J usage is TRBJ2-2, with D perhaps TRBD2 (6 bases). Germline CDR1 and CDR2: GTSNPN and SVGIG (reference sequence). Trimming removed 7 bases at V and 2 bases at J, with 11 bases between. The CDR3 sequence is 13 residues long. Here the CDR3 DNA reads TGTGCCTTGAATAGCGGAAACACCGGGGAGCTGTTTTTT. It encodes CALNSGNTGELFF. The full variable domain, rest sourced from reference TRBV30 and TRBJ2-2, is SQTIHQWPATLVQPVGSPLSLECTVEGTSNPNLYWYRQAAGRGLQLLFYSVGIGQISSEVPQNLSASRPQDRQFILSSKKLLLSDSGFYLCALNSGNTGELFFGEGSRLTVL.

V usage is TRBV6-1 and J usage is TRBJ1-1, with 9 bases fitting TRBD1. This CDR3 has 16 residues. The junction had 8 bases not matched to a gene; V was cut back by 1 base and J by 5 bases. Germline V gene lookup returns CDR1 MNHNS and CDR2 SASEGT. CDR3 in DNA: TGTGCCAGCAGTGAAGGAAGGGGACAGGGTAGAACTGAAGCTTTCTTT. Its protein is CASSEGRGQGRTEAFF.

This clone was picked up one time. V usage is TRBV29-1 and J usage is TRBJ2-2; 9 nucleotides agree with TRBD1. This CDR3 region has 14 residues. Looked up from germline, CDR1 is SQVTM and CDR2 is ANQGSEA. J gave up 2 bases and V 6 bases, and 4 bases lay outside the gene matches. CDR3 loop: CSVTGQGNTGELFF. The CDR3 DNA is TGCAGCGTGACGGGACAGGGCAACACCGGGGAGCTGTTTTTT.

The V and J genes are TRBV7-9 and TRBJ1-6; unclear D gene. Germline assignment: CDR1 SEHNR and CDR2 FQNEAQ (reference sequence). V was trimmed by 1 base and J by 10 bases, leaving 8 bases between them. This CDR3 region has 13 residues. The CDR3 loop is CASSLDQRSPLHF. The CDR3 DNA reads as TGTGCCAGCAGCTTAGATCAGAGGTCACCCCTCCACTTT.

The chain has TRBV5-1 and TRBJ2-5, with 9 bases matching TRBD1. Trimming at V came to 4 bases and at J to 3 bases, leaving 4 bases not matched to a gene. The CDR3 sequence is 14 residues long. Germline CDR1 and CDR2: SGHRS and YFSETQ. CDR3 sequence reads: CASSAGTGKETQYF. CDR3 DNA sequence: TGCGCCAGCAGCGCGGGGACAGGGAAAGAGACCCAGTACTTC. The whole variable domain, filled in from reference TRBV5-1 and TRBJ2-5, reads KAGVTQTPRYLIKTRGQQVTLSCSPISGHRSVSWYQQTPGQGLQFLFEYFSETQRNKGNFPGRFSGRQFSNSRSEMNVSTLELGDSALYLCASSAGTGKETQYFGPGTRLLVL.

CDR3 nucleotide sequence: TGTGCCTGGACAAAACGCATTGTTTTCCCGAGCACTGAAGCTTTCTTT. Translation: CAWTKRIVFPSTEAFF. The chain uses TRBV30 and TRBJ1-1; D not resolved. V was pared by 4 bases and J by 4 bases, with 22 bases between. The CDR3 consists of 16 residues. Germline CDR1 reads GTSNPN; CDR2 reads SVGIG (reference sequence).

This chain links TRBV19 with TRBJ2-7, with TRBD1 as a possible D gene (6 bases). The germline CDR1 and CDR2 sequences are LNHDA and SQIVND (reference sequence). This CDR3 is 13 amino acids long. Trimming removed 9 bases from V and 1 base from J, with 13 bases in between. DNA of the CDR3: TGTGCCAGCGCGAATACAGGGTCCTACGAGCAGTACTTC. Amino acid sequence: CASANTGSYEQYF.

The chain has TRBV7-2 and TRBJ2-4; D not resolved. From germline, CDR1 is SGHTA and CDR2 FQGNSA. V was cut by 2 bases and J by 1 base, with 9 bases left in between. The CDR3 runs to 15 residues. CDR3 nucleotides: TGTGCCAGCAGCTTACTCGCGGCCGCCAAAAACATTCAGTACTTC. It yields the protein CASSLLAAAKNIQYF.

The chain recombines TRBV5-1 with TRBJ2-7, with 9 bases aligning to TRBD2. This CDR3 is built from 14 residues. The J segment lost 2 bases and the V segment lost 6 bases, leaving 6 bases of the junction unmatched. Germline V gene lookup returns CDR1 SGHRS and CDR2 YFSETQ. The CDR3 is CASTLSGSAYEQYF. The DNA of the CDR3 is TGCGCCAGCACCCTTAGCGGGAGTGCCTACGAGCAGTACTTC. Looking up the rest from reference TRBV5-1 and TRBJ2-7 gives the full variable domain: KAGVTQTPRYLIKTRGQQVTLSCSPISGHRSVSWYQQTPGQGLQFLFEYFSETQRNKGNFPGRFSGRQFSNSRSEMNVSTLELGDSALYLCASTLSGSAYEQYFGPGTRLTVT.

The V gene is TRBV2, the J gene TRBJ2-5; 12 bases are shared with TRBD2. Trimming removed 6 bases from V and 5 bases from J; junction bases left unmatched: 13. The CDR3 runs to 17 residues. In germline, CDR1 is SNHLY, CDR2 FYNNEI. CDR3 DNA: TGTGCCAGCAGCCGCGAAGTGCTAGCGGGAGGGGGGGAGACCCAGTACTTC. It encodes CASSREVLAGGGETQYF.

This chain joins TRBV2 and TRBJ1-2; D unclear. CDR1 and CDR2 from the germline V gene are SNHLY and FYNNEI. Trimming left V 2 bases short and J 2 bases short, with 3 bases between. CDR3 length: 12 residues. The CDR3 nucleotides read TGTGCCAGCAGTGAACTCAACTATGGCTACACCTTC. This encodes CASSELNYGYTF.

This clone was recorded once. The rearrangement links TRBV7-9 to TRBJ2-2, with 11 positions matching TRBD2. The CDR3 has 17 residues. The J segment lost 0 bases and the V segment lost 0 bases, leaving 0 bases of the junction unmatched. Germline lookup yields CDR1 SEHNR and CDR2 FQNEAQ (reference sequence). CDR3 region: CASSLALAGANTGELFF. Here the CDR3 DNA reads TGTGCCAGCAGCTTAGCACTAGCGGGGGCGAACACCGGGGAGCTGTTTTTT.

The rearrangement links TRBV12-5 to TRBJ1-1; 7 nucleotides match TRBD1. Germline trimming cut 0 bases from V and 8 bases from J; bases unmatched to any gene: 9. CDR3 size: 15 residues. CDR1 is LGHNT, CDR2 FRNRAP, per germline. The CDR3 DNA reads as TGTGCTAGTGGTTTGGTACTCGCAGGGGGAGCGGAAGCTTTCTTT. Encoded protein: CASGLVLAGGAEAFF. The whole variable domain, filled in from reference TRBV12-5 and TRBJ1-1, reads DARVTQTPRHKVTEMGQEVTMRCQPILGHNTVFWYRQTMMQGLELLAYFRNRAPLDDSGMPKDRFSAEMPDATLATLKIQPSEPRDSAVYFCASGLVLAGGAEAFFGQGTRLTVV.

This chain joins TRBV11-2 and TRBJ1-5; maybe TRBD1 (5 bases). The germline V gene has CDR1 SGHAT and CDR2 FQNNGV. CDR3 length: 15 residues. V was trimmed by 1 base and J by 6 bases, leaving 13 bases between them. CDR3 bases: TGTGCCAGCAGCTTAGTACGACAGATCTCTCAGCCCCAGCATTTT. Encoded protein: CASSLVRQISQPQHF.

The rearrangement joins TRBV30 to TRBJ1-4, with 10 nucleotides matching TRBD1. The junction had 2 bases not matched to a gene; V was cut back by 5 bases and J by 5 bases. This CDR3 comprises 13 residues. Germline values: CDR1 GTSNPN, CDR2 SVGIG (reference sequence). Here the CDR3 DNA reads TGTGCCTGGCAGGGACAGGGGAATGAAAAACTGTTTTTT. This codes for CAWQGQGNEKLFF.